This note documents a single TCR beta chain sequence. Here immunoSEQ multiplex PCR was the method, and the copy in TCRdb shows in-frame clones only, minus some. The table shows some 270,000 clones, with nearly 90% occurring only once. This record comes from a study of blood T cell repertoires in COVID-19. Across the study: The United States, Italy and Spain were the sources of the acute and convalescent COVID-19 samples. T cells, B-cell-depleted T cells, or PBMCs provided the cDNA or gDNA that served as material.

Seattle participants joined during active infection and were tracked over time. The CDR3 length is 16 residues. Germline V lookup: CDR1 KGHSH, CDR2 LQKENI. With V trimmed by 3 bases and J by 3 bases, 8 bases remained unmatched. The genes are TRBV18 and TRBJ2-3, with TRBD1 identical over 8 bases. Specimen: peripheral blood. This TCR derives from a woman aged 55-75 years with COVID-19, enrolled during active disease. The CDR3 DNA reads as TGTGCCAGCTCACCCCAGACAGGGGCGATTACAGATACGCAGTATTTT. Encoded protein: CASSPQTGAITDTQYF.